Listed below are T cell receptor beta chains from one sample, sequenced in a study of T-cell reconstitution after alpha-beta-depleted transplantation in children. TCRdb used MiXCR to reprocess the PCR reads, holding one entry per CDR3 protein. The sample holds about 240,000 distinct CDR3 sequences, roughly 25% seen once. The specimen comprised PBMCs, sampled before TCRalphabeta/CD19-depleted stem cell transplant. Receptor source: a girl aged 2-15 years with Fanconi anemia, due to receive a stem cell transplant. Both conserved end residues are trimmed from each CDR3. The order of the fields is V gene, J gene, CDR3 protein.

v_gene: TRBV29-1
j_gene: TRBJ1-1
CDR3aa: SVEPWSTEAF

v_gene: TRBV29-1
j_gene: TRBJ2-3
CDR3aa: SVASSLRTSTDTQY

v_gene: TRBV5-1
j_gene: TRBJ2-5
CDR3aa: ASSLGGRETQY

v_gene: TRBV4-1
j_gene: TRBJ1-1
CDR3aa: ASSQGFQGLNTEAF

v_gene: TRBV19
j_gene: TRBJ2-3
CDR3aa: ASSIRRPGDTQY

v_gene: TRBV29-1
j_gene: TRBJ2-7
CDR3aa: SVVDRNPYEQY

v_gene: TRBV12-3/TRBV12-4
j_gene: TRBJ2-7
CDR3aa: ASSGDWHYEQY

v_gene: TRBV2
j_gene: TRBJ2-7
CDR3aa: ASGSKFLAQRYEQY

v_gene: TRBV28
j_gene: TRBJ2-7
CDR3aa: ASSWKRASYEQY

v_gene: TRBV11-2
j_gene: TRBJ2-7
CDR3aa: ASSPGLAGGYEQY

v_gene: TRBV28
j_gene: TRBJ2-1
CDR3aa: ASSLRGGGRNEQF

v_gene: TRBV7-3
j_gene: TRBJ2-1
CDR3aa: ASSPRLAGGLYNEQF

v_gene: TRBV29-1
j_gene: TRBJ2-5
CDR3aa: SVDGQGIRETQY

v_gene: TRBV12-3/TRBV12-4
j_gene: TRBJ2-4
CDR3aa: ASSPSGLAKNIQY

v_gene: TRBV7-2
j_gene: TRBJ2-3
CDR3aa: ATRGTRRGGQY

v_gene: TRBV6-1
j_gene: TRBJ1-5
CDR3aa: ASLQGGANQPQH

v_gene: TRBV20-1
j_gene: TRBJ1-6
CDR3aa: SARGGVNSPLH

v_gene: TRBV12-3/TRBV12-4
j_gene: TRBJ1-6
CDR3aa: ASSFAGSYNSPLH

v_gene: TRBV28
j_gene: TRBJ1-3
CDR3aa: ATYGTGAGNTIY

v_gene: TRBV20-1
j_gene: TRBJ1-2
CDR3aa: SARTVNYRGYT

v_gene: TRBV7-8
j_gene: TRBJ2-3
CDR3aa: ASSVLAGGGSTDTQY

v_gene: TRBV10-3
j_gene: TRBJ2-3
CDR3aa: AISNIGDTQY

v_gene: TRBV12-3/TRBV12-4
j_gene: TRBJ1-1
CDR3aa: ASSRSWTGAAF

v_gene: TRBV6-1
j_gene: TRBJ2-3
CDR3aa: ASNGAGGLLTDTQY

v_gene: TRBV24-1
j_gene: TRBJ2-1
CDR3aa: ATSDSGLAGAGYNEQF

v_gene: TRBV11-2
j_gene: TRBJ2-2
CDR3aa: ASSLDDRTNTGELF

v_gene: TRBV29-1
j_gene: TRBJ1-1
CDR3aa: SVVPGQGGTEAF

v_gene: TRBV20-1
j_gene: TRBJ2-1
CDR3aa: SASLVAGGNQQF

v_gene: TRBV5-1
j_gene: TRBJ2-7
CDR3aa: ASSSQLAGGSYEQY

v_gene: TRBV7-9
j_gene: TRBJ1-1
CDR3aa: ASSQGGARNTEAF

v_gene: TRBV7-9
j_gene: TRBJ2-2
CDR3aa: ASSQFQGPNTGELF

v_gene: TRBV20-1
j_gene: TRBJ1-6
CDR3aa: SANGIEETTLH

v_gene: TRBV20-1
j_gene: TRBJ1-5
CDR3aa: SARQAINQPQH

v_gene: TRBV20-1
j_gene: TRBJ2-5
CDR3aa: SASPGTKETQY

v_gene: TRBV10-3
j_gene: TRBJ2-7
CDR3aa: AISATGTGAYEQY

v_gene: TRBV20-1
j_gene: TRBJ1-5
CDR3aa: SATSYRIYSNQPQH

v_gene: TRBV24-1
j_gene: TRBJ2-1
CDR3aa: ATSDYRQPYNEQF